The 24 T cell receptor beta chains given below trace back to one sample, sequenced in a study of shared clonotypes between healthy human individuals. TCRdb's table, derived via immunoSEQ multiplex PCR, lists solely in-frame clones and lacks some. The table records about 680,000 clones, 60% to 75% of them present only once. The source material was memory CD4+ T cells sorted from blood. The subset here: CD45RA-negative fraction. Every receptor here comes from a woman aged 25 to 45 in good health.

The rearrangement links TRBV4-1 to TRBJ2-3; D possibly corresponds to TRBD2 (5 bases). Germline V gene sequence: CDR1 MGHRA, CDR2 YSYEKL. The germline V and J ends were trimmed by 1 base and 2 bases, with 13 bases remaining between them. This CDR3 is built from 16 residues. CDR3 loop: CASSQGRALITDTQYF. The DNA of the CDR3 is TGCGCCAGCAGCCAAGGGCGGGCATTGATCACAGATACGCAGTATTTT.

J is TRBJ2-3 and V is TRBV5-1; D is possibly TRBD1 (6 bases). CDR1 and CDR2 (germline): SGHRS, YFSETQ. The ends were cut back, 0 bases at V and 5 bases at J, with 13 bases in the middle. The CDR3 spans 15 residues. Here the CDR3 reads CASSLGTVYIDTQYF. For the CDR3, the DNA is TGCGCCAGCAGCTTGGGGACAGTTTACATAGATACGCAGTATTTT.

In this sample, this clone turned up once. This chain joins TRBV2 and TRBJ2-1; D gene unclear. This CDR3 has 16 amino acids. Trimming shortened V by 8 bases and J by 0 bases, and 17 bases separated the two germline ends. Germline CDR1 reads SNHLY; CDR2 reads FYNNEI. DNA for the CDR3: TGTGCCAGCGGAGATGTTCTCGGAAGCTCCTACAATGAGCAGTTCTTC. Amino acid sequence: CASGDVLGSSYNEQFF. Combining the CDR3 with reference TRBV2 and TRBJ2-1 gives the whole variable domain EPEVTQTPSHQVTQMGQEVILRCVPISNHLYFYWYRQILGQKVEFLVSFYNNEISEKSEIFDDQFSVERPDGSNFTLKIRSTKLEDSAMYFCASGDVLGSSYNEQFFGPGTRLTVL.

The chain is built from TRBV30 and TRBJ1-1; D gene unclear. Germline assignment: CDR1 GTSNPN and CDR2 SVGIG (reference sequence). The CDR3 length is 13 residues. V lost 1 base to trimming and J lost 2 bases, with 8 bases between them. The DNA for the CDR3 is TGTGCCTGGAGTGGAGGGCCAAACACTGAAGCTTTCTTT. Its translation: CAWSGGPNTEAFF.

This clone came up once. V gene TRBV7-9 combines with J gene TRBJ1-1; D is unclear. V was clipped by 1 base and J by 0 bases, with 21 bases between them. Germline V gene lookup returns CDR1 SEHNR and CDR2 FQNEAQ (reference sequence). The length of the CDR3 is 19 residues. The CDR3 loop reads CASSLGIVRAQIMNTEAFF. The CDR3 bases are TGTGCCAGCAGCTTAGGAATTGTAAGGGCCCAAATCATGAACACTGAAGCTTTCTTT.

The J gene is TRBJ2-5, the V gene TRBV11-2; D not resolved. CDR3 size: 14 residues. Germline V gene lookup returns CDR1 SGHAT and CDR2 FQNNGV. Trimming pared 0 bases from V and 5 bases from J, leaving 10 bases between. The CDR3 loop is CASSLDPASETQYF. The CDR3, as DNA: TGTGCCAGCAGCTTAGATCCGGCCTCGGAGACCCAGTACTTC.

The gene calls are TRBV27 and TRBJ2-1; 12 bases are a match to TRBD2. The CDR3 totals 14 residues. Germline lookup yields CDR1 MNHEY and CDR2 SMNVEV (reference sequence). The V gene end was trimmed by 4 bases and the J gene end by 6 bases; junction bases not matched to a gene: 1. The CDR3 region has the DNA TGTGCCAGCAGTTCTAGCGGGAGGGTCAATGAGCAGTTCTTC. It encodes CASSSSGRVNEQFF.

J is TRBJ2-1 and V is TRBV5-1; possibly TRBD2 for D (6 bases). The CDR3 is made up of 15 amino acids. Trimming shortened V by 6 bases and J by 6 bases, and 19 bases separated the two germline ends. The germline V gene has CDR1 SGHRS and CDR2 YFSETQ. CDR3 coding DNA: TGCGCCAGCACATGGAGGGACGGGAGAAGCAATGAGCAGTTCTTC. This codes for CASTWRDGRSNEQFF.

This clone was seen more than once but under ten times. J is TRBJ2-7 and V is TRBV2; no clear D. Germline CDR1 and CDR2: SNHLY and FYNNEI. V was pared by 8 bases and J by 7 bases, with 15 bases between. CDR3 length: 12 residues. CDR3 amino acids: CASVMRIGEQYF. The CDR3 DNA follows: TGTGCCAGCGTCATGAGGATCGGTGAGCAGTACTTC.

The rearrangement links TRBV9 to TRBJ2-5; 12 nucleotides agree with TRBD2. The germline CDR1 and CDR2 sequences are SGDLS and YYNGEE. V lost 3 bases, J lost 5 bases, and 8 bases stayed unmatched. The CDR3 sequence is 16 residues long. CDR3 DNA: TGTGCCAGCAGCGGAAAGCTAGCGGGAGGGTCCGAGACCCAGTACTTC. Protein product: CASSGKLAGGSETQYF.

This chain connects TRBV7-8 to TRBJ2-5; 12 nucleotides align to TRBD2. Germline V gives CDR1 SGHVS, CDR2 FQNEAQ. The length of the CDR3 is 17 residues. Trimming removed 2 bases from V and 5 bases from J; junction bases left unmatched: 9. The DNA of the CDR3 is TGTGCCAGCAGCTTACTCGGACTAGCGGGACTCGGGGAGACCCAGTACTTC. This translates into CASSLLGLAGLGETQYF.

As regards this clone: The sample contains more than one DNA sequence encoding this CDR3. The CDR3 is CASSSQETQYF. For the CDR3, the DNA is TGTGCCAGCAGTTCTCAAGAGACCCAGTACTTC. The V and J genes are TRBV11-2 and TRBJ2-5; D remains unclear. This CDR3 contains 11 residues. Trimming took 6 bases from V and 2 from J, leaving 4 bases between them. Germline V gene data show CDR1 as SGHAT and CDR2 as FQNNGV.

Details on this clone: This CDR3 is also generated by other DNA sequences in the sample. V and J are TRBV5-1 and TRBJ2-7; no clear D. Trimming shortened V by 0 bases and J by 2 bases, and 9 bases separated the two germline ends. This CDR3 region has 14 residues. Germline V gene data show CDR1 as SGHRS and CDR2 as YFSETQ. CDR3 residues: CASSLEGPPYEQYF. DNA for the CDR3: TGCGCCAGCAGCTTGGAAGGGCCCCCCTACGAGCAGTACTTC.

This clone has only one observation. The V and J genes are TRBV4-2 and TRBJ2-3; TRBD1 matches at 11 bases. CDR3 size: 15 residues. J gave up 6 bases and V 1 base, and 3 bases lay outside the gene matches. CDR1 LGHNA and CDR2 YNFKEQ come from the germline V gene. The CDR3 spells CASSQADRGLDTQYF. The CDR3 bases are TGTGCCAGCAGCCAAGCGGACAGGGGGCTTGATACGCAGTATTTT.

Here the CDR3 DNA reads TGTGCCAGCAGTCCGGGACAGGGGAGGGCAGATACGCAGTATTTT. It specifies CASSPGQGRADTQYF. The chain links TRBV28 to TRBJ2-3; 10 bases agree with TRBD1. Per germline, CDR1 MDHEN and CDR2 SYDVKM. This CDR3 is built from 15 residues. With V trimmed by 5 bases and J by 4 bases, 6 bases remained unmatched.

V and J are TRBV28 and TRBJ2-7; D possibly matches TRBD1 or TRBD2 (5 bases each). Per the germline V gene, CDR1 is MDHEN and CDR2 is SYDVKM. Between the trimmed V and J ends, which lost 6 bases and 6 bases, there was a span of 12 bases. This CDR3 has 12 residues. CDR3 sequence reads: CASRSGTREQYF. CDR3 nucleotides: TGTGCCAGCAGATCAGGGACCCGCGAGCAGTACTTC.

This clone was seen at least ten times. The chain has TRBV10-2 and TRBJ2-1; 7 bases are a match to TRBD2. Germline CDR1 and CDR2: WSHSY and SAAADI. The CDR3 extends over 13 amino acids. The V gene end was trimmed by 10 bases and the J gene end by 4 bases; junction bases not matched to a gene: 7. CDR3 in amino acids: CATGASGYNEQFF. The CDR3 DNA reads as TGCGCCACCGGAGCTAGCGGTTACAATGAGCAGTTCTTC.

The chain couples TRBV28 to TRBJ2-7; TRBD2 is a possible D gene (5 bases). The CDR3 covers 12 residues. V was clipped by 6 bases and J by 5 bases, with 11 bases between them. CDR1 is MDHEN and CDR2 is SYDVKM in the germline V gene. As DNA, the CDR3 is TGTGCCAGCAGCGGGAACCGGGACGAGCAGTACTTC. Translated: CASSGNRDEQYF.

The V gene is TRBV10-3, the J gene TRBJ2-3, with 10 bases lining up with TRBD2. V was clipped by 4 bases and J by 6 bases; unmatched bases: 10. The germline CDR1 and CDR2 sequences are ENHRY and SYGVKD. The length of the CDR3 is 16 residues. This CDR3 is CAISGRGLAGVDTQYF. The CDR3 bases are TGTGCCATCAGTGGACGGGGGCTAGCGGGAGTGGATACGCAGTATTTT.

The chain couples TRBV11-2 to TRBJ2-7, with D possibly being TRBD1 or TRBD2 (5 bases each). The CDR3 totals 16 residues. V lost 5 bases to trimming and J lost 5 bases, with 22 bases between them. Germline assignment: CDR1 SGHAT and CDR2 FQNNGV. CDR3 sequence reads: CASSQGRGALADEQYF. DNA for the CDR3: TGTGCCAGCAGCCAAGGCCGGGGCGCCCTCGCGGACGAGCAGTACTTC.

The rearrangement uses TRBV7-3 and TRBJ2-7, with D unclear. The V and J ends lost 10 bases and 3 bases respectively, with 25 bases between them. The length of the CDR3 is 16 residues. Germline V gene data show CDR1 as SGHTA and CDR2 as FQGTGA. The CDR3, as DNA: TGTGCCACAAGGACGCAGTCTCTACATCCAGACTACGAGCAGTACTTC. It encodes CATRTQSLHPDYEQYF.

V gene TRBV7-2 combines with J gene TRBJ2-1, with D possibly being TRBD2 (5 bases). Trimming pared 0 bases from V and 2 bases from J, leaving 8 bases between. The germline V gene encodes CDR1 SGHTA and CDR2 FQGNSA. This CDR3 is built from 15 residues. The CDR3 bases are TGTGCCAGCAGCTTAGCGGGAGATGCCTACAATGAGCAGTTCTTC. Translating it yields CASSLAGDAYNEQFF.

The gene calls are TRBV6-1 and TRBJ1-1; 7 nucleotides line up with TRBD1. The CDR3 runs to 13 residues. With V trimmed by 6 bases and J by 0 bases, 1 base remained unmatched. The V gene's germline CDR1 is MNHNS and CDR2 SASEGT. CDR3: CASRGQLNTEAFF. The DNA for the CDR3 is TGTGCCAGCAGGGGACAGTTGAACACTGAAGCTTTCTTT.

This rearrangement joins TRBV19 to TRBJ1-4; unclear D gene. Between the trimmed V and J ends, which lost 3 bases and 8 bases, there was a span of 13 bases. Germline V gene sequence: CDR1 LNHDA, CDR2 SQIVND (reference sequence). The CDR3 spans 14 residues. CDR3 sequence (DNA): TGTGCCAGTAGTATCCTGGGAATGGGAGAAAAACTGTTTTTT. This codes for CASSILGMGEKLFF.